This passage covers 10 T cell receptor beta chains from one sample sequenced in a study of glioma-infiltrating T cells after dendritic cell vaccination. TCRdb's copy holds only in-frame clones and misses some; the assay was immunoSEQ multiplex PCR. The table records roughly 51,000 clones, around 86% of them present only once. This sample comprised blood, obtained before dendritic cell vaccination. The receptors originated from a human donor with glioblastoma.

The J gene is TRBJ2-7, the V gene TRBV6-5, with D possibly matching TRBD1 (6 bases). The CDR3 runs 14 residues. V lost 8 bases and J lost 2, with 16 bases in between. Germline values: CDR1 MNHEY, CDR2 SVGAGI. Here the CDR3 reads CASGSTGIAYEQYF. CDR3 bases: TGTGCCAGCGGCTCTACAGGGATCGCCTACGAGCAGTACTTC.

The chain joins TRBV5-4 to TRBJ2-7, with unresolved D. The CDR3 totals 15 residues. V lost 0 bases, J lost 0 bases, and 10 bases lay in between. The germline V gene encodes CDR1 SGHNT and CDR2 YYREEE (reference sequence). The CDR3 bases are TGTGCCAGCAGCTTGGGCGCGCCGAGCTCCTACGAGCAGTACTTC. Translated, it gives CASSLGAPSSYEQYF.

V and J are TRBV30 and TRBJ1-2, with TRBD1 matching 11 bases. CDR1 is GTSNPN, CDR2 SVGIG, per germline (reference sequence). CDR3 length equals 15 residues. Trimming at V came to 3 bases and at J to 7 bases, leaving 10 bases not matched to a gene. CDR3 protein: CAWSGTGTGGSGYTF. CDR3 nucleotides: TGTGCCTGGAGCGGGACCGGGACAGGGGGAAGTGGCTACACCTTC.

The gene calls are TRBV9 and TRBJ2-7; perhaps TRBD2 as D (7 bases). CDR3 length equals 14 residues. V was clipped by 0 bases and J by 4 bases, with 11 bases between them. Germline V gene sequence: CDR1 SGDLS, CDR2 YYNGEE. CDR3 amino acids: CASSVGGGTYEQYF. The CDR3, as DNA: TGTGCCAGCAGCGTAGGGGGGGGGACATACGAGCAGTACTTC.

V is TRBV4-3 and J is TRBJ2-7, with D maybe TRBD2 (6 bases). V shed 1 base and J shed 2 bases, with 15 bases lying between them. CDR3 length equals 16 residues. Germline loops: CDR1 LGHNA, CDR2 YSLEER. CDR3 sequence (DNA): TGCGCCAGCAGCCAAGGGGCGGGACTGGGAACCTACGAGCAGTACTTC. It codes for CASSQGAGLGTYEQYF.

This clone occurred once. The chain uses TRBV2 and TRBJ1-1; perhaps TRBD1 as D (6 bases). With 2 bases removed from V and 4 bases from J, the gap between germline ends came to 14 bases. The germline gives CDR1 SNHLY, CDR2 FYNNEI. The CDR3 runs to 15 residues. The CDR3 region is CASSEQSGEGTEAFF. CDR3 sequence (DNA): TGTGCCAGCAGTGAACAATCAGGGGAGGGCACTGAAGCTTTCTTT.

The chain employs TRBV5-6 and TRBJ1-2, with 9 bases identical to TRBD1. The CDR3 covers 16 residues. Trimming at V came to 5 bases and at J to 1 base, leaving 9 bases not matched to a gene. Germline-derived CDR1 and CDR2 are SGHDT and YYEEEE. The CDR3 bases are TGTGCCAGCAGGAGAACAGGGGGCACTCTTAACTATGGCTACACCTTC. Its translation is CASRRTGGTLNYGYTF.

CDR3: CASSQNYTSYEQYF. In nucleotides, the CDR3 is TGTGCCAGCAGTCAAAACTACACCAGCTACGAGCAGTACTTC. The genes are TRBV11-2 and TRBJ2-7; D unresolved. There are 14 residues in the CDR3. V was shortened by 6 bases and J by 3 bases, with 15 bases between the two germline ends. Germline-derived CDR1 and CDR2 are SGHAT and FQNNGV.

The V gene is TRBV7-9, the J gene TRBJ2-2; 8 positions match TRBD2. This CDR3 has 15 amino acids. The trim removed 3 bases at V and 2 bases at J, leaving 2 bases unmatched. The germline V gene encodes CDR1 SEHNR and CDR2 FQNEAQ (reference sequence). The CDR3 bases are TGTGCCAGCAGCTTTAGCGGGATAAACACCGGGGAGCTGTTTTTT. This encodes CASSFSGINTGELFF.

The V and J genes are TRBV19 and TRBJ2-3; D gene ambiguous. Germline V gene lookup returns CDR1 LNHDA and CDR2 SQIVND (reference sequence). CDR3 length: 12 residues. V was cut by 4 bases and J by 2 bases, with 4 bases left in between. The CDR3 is CASSSLTDTQYF. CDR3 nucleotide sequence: TGTGCCAGTAGTAGTCTCACAGATACGCAGTATTTT.